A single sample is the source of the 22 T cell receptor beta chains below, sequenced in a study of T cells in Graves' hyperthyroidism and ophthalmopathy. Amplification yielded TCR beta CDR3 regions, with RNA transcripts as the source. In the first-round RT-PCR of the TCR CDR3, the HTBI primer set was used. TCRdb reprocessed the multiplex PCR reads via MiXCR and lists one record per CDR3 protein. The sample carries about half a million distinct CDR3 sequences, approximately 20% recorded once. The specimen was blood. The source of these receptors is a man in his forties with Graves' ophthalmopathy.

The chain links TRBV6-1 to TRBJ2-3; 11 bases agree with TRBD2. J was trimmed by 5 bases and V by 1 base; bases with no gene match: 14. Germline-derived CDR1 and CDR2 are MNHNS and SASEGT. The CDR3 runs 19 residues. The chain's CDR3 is CASSEVAKTVAGGRDTQYF. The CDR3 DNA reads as TGTGCCAGCAGTGAAGTGGCGAAAACAGTAGCGGGGGGGAGAGATACGCAGTATTTT.

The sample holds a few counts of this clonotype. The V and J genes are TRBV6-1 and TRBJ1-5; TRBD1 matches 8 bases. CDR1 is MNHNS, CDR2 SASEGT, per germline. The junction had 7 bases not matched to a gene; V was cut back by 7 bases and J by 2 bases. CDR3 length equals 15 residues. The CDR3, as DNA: TGTGCCAGCAAGACAGGGGCTGGGGGCAATCAGCCCCAGCATTTT. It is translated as CASKTGAGGNQPQHF.

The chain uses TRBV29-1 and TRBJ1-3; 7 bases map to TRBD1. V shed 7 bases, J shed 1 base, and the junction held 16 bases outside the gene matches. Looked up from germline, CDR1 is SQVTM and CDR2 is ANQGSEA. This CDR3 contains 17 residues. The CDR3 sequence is CSARTGASLRSGNTIYF. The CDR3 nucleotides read TGCAGCGCTAGGACAGGAGCTAGCCTGAGGTCTGGAAACACCATATATTTT.

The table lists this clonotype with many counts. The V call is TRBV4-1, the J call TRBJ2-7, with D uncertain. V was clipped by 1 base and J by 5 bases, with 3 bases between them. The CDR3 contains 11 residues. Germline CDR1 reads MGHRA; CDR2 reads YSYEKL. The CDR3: CASSQGNEQYF. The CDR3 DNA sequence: TGCGCCAGCAGCCAAGGAAACGAGCAGTACTTC.

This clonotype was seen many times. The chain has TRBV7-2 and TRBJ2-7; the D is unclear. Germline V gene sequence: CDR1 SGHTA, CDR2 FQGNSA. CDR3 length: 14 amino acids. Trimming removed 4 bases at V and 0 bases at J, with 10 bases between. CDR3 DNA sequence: TGTGCCAGCAGCTACCGGGTCACCTCCTACGAGCAGTACTTC. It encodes CASSYRVTSYEQYF.

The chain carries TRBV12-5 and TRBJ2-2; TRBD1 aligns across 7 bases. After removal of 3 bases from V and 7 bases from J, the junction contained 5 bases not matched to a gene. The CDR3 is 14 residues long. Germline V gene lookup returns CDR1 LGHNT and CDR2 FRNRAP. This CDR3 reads CASGLKGGIGELFF. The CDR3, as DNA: TGTGCTAGTGGTTTAAAAGGGGGCATCGGGGAGCTGTTTTTT.

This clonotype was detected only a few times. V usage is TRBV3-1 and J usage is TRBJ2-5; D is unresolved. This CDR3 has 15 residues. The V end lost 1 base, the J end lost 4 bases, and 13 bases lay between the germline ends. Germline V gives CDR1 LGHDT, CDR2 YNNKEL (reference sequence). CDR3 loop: CASSQVNTIGETQYF. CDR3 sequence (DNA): TGTGCCAGCAGCCAAGTGAACACCATCGGAGAGACCCAGTACTTC.

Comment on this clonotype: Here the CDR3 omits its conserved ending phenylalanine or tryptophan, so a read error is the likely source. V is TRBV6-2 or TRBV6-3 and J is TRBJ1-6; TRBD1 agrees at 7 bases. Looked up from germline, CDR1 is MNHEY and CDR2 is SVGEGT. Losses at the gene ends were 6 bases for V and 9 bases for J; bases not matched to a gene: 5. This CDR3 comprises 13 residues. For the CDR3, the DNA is TGTGCCAGCAGGCAGACAGGGAGTTCACCCCTCCACTCT. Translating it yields CASRQTGSSPLHS.

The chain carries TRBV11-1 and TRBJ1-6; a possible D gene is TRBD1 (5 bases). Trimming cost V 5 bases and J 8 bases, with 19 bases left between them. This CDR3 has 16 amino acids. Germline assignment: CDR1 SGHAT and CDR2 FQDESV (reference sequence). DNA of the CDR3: TGTGCCAGCAGCGAGGGACGGCTTCAAGTTCATTCACCCCTCCACTTT. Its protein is CASSEGRLQVHSPLHF.

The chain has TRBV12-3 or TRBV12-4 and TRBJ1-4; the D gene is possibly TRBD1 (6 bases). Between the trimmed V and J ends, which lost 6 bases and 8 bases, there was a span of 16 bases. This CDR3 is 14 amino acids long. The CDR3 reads CASSGLGGGEKLFF. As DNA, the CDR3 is TGTGCCAGCAGCGGACTCGGGGGCGGCGAAAAACTGTTTTTT.

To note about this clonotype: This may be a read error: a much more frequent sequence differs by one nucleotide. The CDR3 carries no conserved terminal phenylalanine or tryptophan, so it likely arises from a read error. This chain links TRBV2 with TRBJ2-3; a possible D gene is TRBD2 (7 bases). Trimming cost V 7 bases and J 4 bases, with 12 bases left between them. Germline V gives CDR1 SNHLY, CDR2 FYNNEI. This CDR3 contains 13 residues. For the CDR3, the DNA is TGTGCCAGCATCGGGGGGCAGGCAGATACGCAGTATCTT. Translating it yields CASIGGQADTQYL.

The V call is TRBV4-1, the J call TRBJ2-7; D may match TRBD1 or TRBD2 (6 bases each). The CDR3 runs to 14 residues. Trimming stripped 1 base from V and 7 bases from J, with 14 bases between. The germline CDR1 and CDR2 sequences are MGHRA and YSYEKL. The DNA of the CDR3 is TGCGCCAGCAGCCAAGGGAGGGGGGACGAGGAGCAGTACTTC. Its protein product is CASSQGRGDEEQYF.

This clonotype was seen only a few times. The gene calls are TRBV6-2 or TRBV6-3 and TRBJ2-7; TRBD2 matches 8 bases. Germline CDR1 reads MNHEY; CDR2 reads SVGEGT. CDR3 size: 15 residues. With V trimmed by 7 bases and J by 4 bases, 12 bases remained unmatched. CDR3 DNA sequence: TGTGCCAGCAAGGGAGGGAGCGGGGGTGGATACGAGCAGTACTTC. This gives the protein CASKGGSGGGYEQYF.

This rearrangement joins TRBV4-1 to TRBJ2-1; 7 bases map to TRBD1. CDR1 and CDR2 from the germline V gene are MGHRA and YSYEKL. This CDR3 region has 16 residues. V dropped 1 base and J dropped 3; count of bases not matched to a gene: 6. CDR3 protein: CASSQGQGMGYNEQFF. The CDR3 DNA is TGCGCCAGCAGCCAAGGACAGGGTATGGGCTACAATGAGCAGTTCTTC.

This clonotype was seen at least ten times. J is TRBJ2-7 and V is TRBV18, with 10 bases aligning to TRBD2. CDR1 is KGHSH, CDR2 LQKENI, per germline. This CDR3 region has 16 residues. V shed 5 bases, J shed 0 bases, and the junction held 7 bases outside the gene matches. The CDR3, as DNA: TGTGCCAGCTCAACCTGGCCTAGCGGGAGCTCCTACGAGCAGTACTTC. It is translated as CASSTWPSGSSYEQYF.

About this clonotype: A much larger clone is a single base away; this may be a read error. Here the CDR3 reads CASSNEYNRPQHF. In DNA form, the CDR3 reads TGTGCCAGCAGTAACGAATACAATCGGCCCCAGCATTTT. V is TRBV3-1 and J is TRBJ1-5, with D hard to call. This CDR3 has 13 amino acids. Germline values: CDR1 LGHDT, CDR2 YNNKEL (reference sequence).

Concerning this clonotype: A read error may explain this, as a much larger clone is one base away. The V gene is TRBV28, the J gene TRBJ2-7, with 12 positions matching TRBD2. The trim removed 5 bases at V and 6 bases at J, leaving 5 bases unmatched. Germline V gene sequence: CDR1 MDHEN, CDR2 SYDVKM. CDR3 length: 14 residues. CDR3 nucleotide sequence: TGTGCCAGCAGTATACTAGCGGGAGGATCCGAGCAGTACTTC. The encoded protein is CASSILAGGSEQYF.

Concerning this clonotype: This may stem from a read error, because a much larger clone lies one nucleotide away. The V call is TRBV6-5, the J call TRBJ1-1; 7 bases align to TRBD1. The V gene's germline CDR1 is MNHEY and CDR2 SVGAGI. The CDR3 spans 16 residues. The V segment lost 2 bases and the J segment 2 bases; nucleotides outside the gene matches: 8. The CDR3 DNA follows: TGTGCCAGCAGTTACGGAGCGGTAGGGGGCAACACTGAAGCTTTCTTT. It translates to CASSYGAVGGNTEAFF.

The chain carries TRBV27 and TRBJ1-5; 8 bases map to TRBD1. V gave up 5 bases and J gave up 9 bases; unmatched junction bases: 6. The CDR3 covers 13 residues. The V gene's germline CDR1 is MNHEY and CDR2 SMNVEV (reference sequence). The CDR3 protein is CASSQQGAGPQHF. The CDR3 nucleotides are TGTGCCAGCAGTCAGCAGGGGGCTGGGCCCCAGCATTTT.

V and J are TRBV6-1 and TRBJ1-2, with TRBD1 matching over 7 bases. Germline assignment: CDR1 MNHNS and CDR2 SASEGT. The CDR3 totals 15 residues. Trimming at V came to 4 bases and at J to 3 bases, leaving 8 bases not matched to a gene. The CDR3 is CASSGPRQGDYGYTF. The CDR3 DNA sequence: TGTGCCAGCAGTGGACCTAGACAGGGTGACTATGGCTACACCTTC.

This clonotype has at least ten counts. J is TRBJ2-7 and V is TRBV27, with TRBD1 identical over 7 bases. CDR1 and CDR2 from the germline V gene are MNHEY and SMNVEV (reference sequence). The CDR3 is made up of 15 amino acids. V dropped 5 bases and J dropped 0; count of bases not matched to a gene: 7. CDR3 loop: CASSRQGSYSYEQYF. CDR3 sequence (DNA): TGTGCCAGCAGTCGACAGGGTTCGTACTCCTACGAGCAGTACTTC.

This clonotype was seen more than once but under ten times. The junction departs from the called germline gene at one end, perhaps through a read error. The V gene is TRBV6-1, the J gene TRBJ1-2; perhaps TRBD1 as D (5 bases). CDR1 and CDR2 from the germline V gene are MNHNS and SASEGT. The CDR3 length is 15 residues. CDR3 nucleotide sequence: TGTGCCAGCAGGGAAGAAGGGGTGGTAAACTATGGCTACACCTTC. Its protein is CASREEGVVNYGYTF.